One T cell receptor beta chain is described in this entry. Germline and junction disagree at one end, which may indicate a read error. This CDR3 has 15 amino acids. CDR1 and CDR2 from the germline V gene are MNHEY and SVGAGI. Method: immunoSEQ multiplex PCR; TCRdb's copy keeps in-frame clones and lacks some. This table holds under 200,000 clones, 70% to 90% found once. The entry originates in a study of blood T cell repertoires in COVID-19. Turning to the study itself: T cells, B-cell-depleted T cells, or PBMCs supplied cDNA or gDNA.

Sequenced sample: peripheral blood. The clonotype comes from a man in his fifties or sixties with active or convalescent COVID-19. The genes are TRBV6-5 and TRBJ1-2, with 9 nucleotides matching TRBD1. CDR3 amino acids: CASTYSGQGNYGYTF. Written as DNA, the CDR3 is TGTGCCAGCACTTACTCCGGACAGGGGAACTATGGCTACACCTTC.